This T cell receptor (beta chain) stems from a study of blood T cell repertoires in COVID-19. Study-level background: Sample material is recorded as cDNA or gDNA derived from T cells, B-cell-depleted T cells, or PBMCs.

Assay used: immunoSEQ multiplex PCR; TCRdb lists only in-frame clones, some missing. The sample shows about 350,000 clones, about nine tenths of them seen only once. This TCR derives from a woman aged 65 to 85 with COVID-19, enrolled during active disease. Sequenced sample: peripheral blood.

CDR3 loop: CASSPIETSNTGELFF. The CDR3 region has the DNA TGTGCCAGCAGTCCCATAGAAACTTCGAACACCGGGGAGCTGTTTTTT. J is TRBJ2-2 and V is TRBV21-1; the table's D gene call, TRBD2, was not cross checked with the DNA. TRBV21-1 is given as a pseudogene. The CDR3 spans 16 residues.